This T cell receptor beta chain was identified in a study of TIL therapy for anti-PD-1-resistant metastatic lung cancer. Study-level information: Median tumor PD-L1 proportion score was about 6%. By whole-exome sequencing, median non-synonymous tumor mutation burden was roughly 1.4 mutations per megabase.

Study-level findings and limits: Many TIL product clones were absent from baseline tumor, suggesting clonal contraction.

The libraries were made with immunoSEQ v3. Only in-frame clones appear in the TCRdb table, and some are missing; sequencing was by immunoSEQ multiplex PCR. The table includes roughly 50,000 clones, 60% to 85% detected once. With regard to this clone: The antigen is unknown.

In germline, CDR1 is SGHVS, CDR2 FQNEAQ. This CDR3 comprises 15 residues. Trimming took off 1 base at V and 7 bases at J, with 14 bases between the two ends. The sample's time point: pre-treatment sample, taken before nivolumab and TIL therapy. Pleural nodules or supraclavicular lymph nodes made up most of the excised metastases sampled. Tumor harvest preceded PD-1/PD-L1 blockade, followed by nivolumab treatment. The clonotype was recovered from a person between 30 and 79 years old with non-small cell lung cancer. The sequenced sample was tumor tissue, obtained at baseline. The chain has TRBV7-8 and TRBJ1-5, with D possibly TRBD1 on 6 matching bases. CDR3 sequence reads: CASSLVLTGRQPQHF. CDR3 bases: TGTGCCAGCAGCTTAGTTTTAACAGGGCGACAGCCCCAGCATTTT.